This T cell receptor beta chain was identified in a study of T cell repertoires in aging, cancer and after chemotherapy (dated by TCRdb to about 2019). Regarding the research as a whole: Donors were distributed across six age groups ranging from 30 or younger to 70 or older, with at least three individuals included per group. To look at immunoaging and at how T cells reconstitute after chemotherapy, the study profiled TCR beta repertoires in peripheral blood from both healthy donors and cancer patients. In the hematological group, the paired samples taken before and after chemotherapy came from chronic lymphocytic leukemia patients who were treated with regimens based on fludarabine or bendamustine. The complete dataset included some 9 million TCR reads. Alongside 95 healthy donors serving as a reference group, the cohort included 200 to 250 cancer patients, of whom some 91 had hematological cancers and about 130 had solid cancers. Beyond this particular receptor, the publication reports: Hematological cancer patients had infiltration of lymphoid organs, and this infiltration may itself impair thymic emigration or peripheral T cell expansion. The authors noted that the repertoire data do not allow conclusions about immunological memory after chemotherapy. Declining TCR diversity with age in healthy donors was mainly explained by loss of richness; in cancer patients, loss of evenness also contributed. Significantly lower blood TCR diversity and higher clonality were observed in untreated patients with hematological or solid cancers than in age-matched healthy donors. In both cancer cohorts, the median generation probability rose over the chemotherapy interval, which suggests that the repertoire was reconstituted through rebound thymic output.

The CDR3 runs 14 residues from the cysteine to the phenylalanine. The sequence is cut down to CDR3 DNA, 42 bases in frame from base 1. The CDR1 and CDR2 encoded by the germline V gene are SGHDN and FVKESK. Relative to germline, V is missing 4 bases and J is missing 4 bases, with 4 bases of the junction outside any gene match. TCR beta rearrangements were amplified from genomic DNA extracted from peripheral blood rather than from sorted cells or RNA. Rearranged TRB sequences spanning V, D and J segments were amplified by multiplex touch-down PCR using a mixed TRB-A/B primer pool. Illumina adapters and sample indices were attached to the amplicons through two consecutive PCR reactions run with Phusion HS II polymerase. The amplicons were purified from gel with the NucleoSpin Gel and PCR Clean-up kit and then assessed with Qubit and an Agilent 2100 Bioanalyzer. The libraries were sequenced on an Illumina MiSeq with 600-cycle, single-indexed, paired-end runs. As for the original processing: MiXCR versions 2.12 and 3.0.5 were used to process TRB sequences. Each unique CDR3 nucleotide sequence was counted as one clone, and only productive sequences with at least two reads were retained. Shannon diversity, evenness, clonality (one minus evenness), and alpha-parameterized diversity profiles from alpha 0 to 5 were included as repertoire metrics. The IGoR algorithm was used to calculate generation probabilities of clones in the paired pre- and post-chemotherapy samples. In-frame beta chains were kept once TCRdb had trimmed the public reads at Q25 with fastp and called clones with MiXCR. Under each unique CDR3 protein, matching rows form one entry showing the most common genes and DNA. V and J calls and clone size were set by TCRdb, not the authors. Within this sample are about 6,600 distinct CDR3 sequences, with roughly 31% of them counted one time only. The ten largest make up about 75% of the sample.

This clonotype was counted between two and nine times. No antigen is known for it. Per-base quality was not reported, and no clone a single base away is much larger than it. Material: blood. This sequence was found in a human donor with a blood cancer. The donor label of this sample is uncertain. The V and J genes are TRBV14 and TRBJ1-1; 9 bases in between match TRBD1. The CDR3 sequence is CASSLRTGATEAFF. The DNA is TGTGCCAGCAGCCTCCGGACAGGGGCCACTGAAGCTTTCTTT. The full variable domain, with segments outside the CDR3 supplied by the reference TRBV14 and TRBJ1-1 proteins, appears as EAGVTQFPSHSVIEKGQTVTLRCDPISGHDNLYWYRRVMGKEIKFLLHFVKESKQDESGMPNNRFLAERTGGTYSTLKVQPAELEDSGVYFCASSLRTGATEAFFGQGTRLTVV.